This passage covers 18 T cell receptor beta chains from one sample sequenced in a study of identifying expanded T cells in peripheral blood. Profiling relied on immunoSEQ multiplex PCR, and the TCRdb table lists in-frame clones only, not all of them. The table includes 55,000 to 75,000 clones, roughly 86% detected once. What was sequenced was blood. These receptors originate from a person aged 18 to 70 in good health.

The V gene is TRBV9, the J gene TRBJ2-5; 7 bases agree with TRBD1. V was pared by 4 bases and J by 3 bases, with 6 bases of the junction left unmatched. CDR1 and CDR2 (germline): SGDLS, YYNGEE. The CDR3 runs to 14 residues. The CDR3 spells CASSSETGKETQYF. In nucleotides, the CDR3 is TGTGCCAGCAGCTCCGAGACAGGGAAAGAGACCCAGTACTTC.

This clone is labeled medium-sized. The chain uses TRBV7-9 and TRBJ2-3; 10 nucleotides line up with TRBD2. Trimming at V came to 2 bases and at J to 5 bases, leaving 1 base not matched to a gene. Germline CDR1 and CDR2: SEHNR and FQNEAQ (reference sequence). The CDR3 extends over 14 amino acids. CDR3 region: CASSLRTSGDTQYF. In nucleotides, the CDR3 is TGTGCCAGCAGCTTAAGGACTAGCGGAGATACGCAGTATTTT.

The DNA of the CDR3 is TGCGCCAGCAGCTTTACGGGGGGCGCAGACTCTGGCTACACCTTC. Its translation: CASSFTGGADSGYTF. The chain is built from TRBV5-1 and TRBJ1-2, with D perhaps TRBD1 (6 bases). V lost 2 bases and J lost 7, with 18 bases in between. Per germline, CDR1 SGHRS and CDR2 YFSETQ. The CDR3 runs to 15 residues.

The V gene is TRBV5-1, the J gene TRBJ2-6, with 11 bases that match TRBD1. This CDR3 region has 16 residues. Trimming at V came to 2 bases and at J to 4 bases, leaving 2 bases not matched to a gene. CDR1 and CDR2 from the germline V gene are SGHRS and YFSETQ. The CDR3 loop is CASSFGQGAGANVLTF. CDR3 bases: TGCGCCAGCAGCTTCGGACAGGGGGCCGGGGCCAACGTCCTGACTTTC. Drawing the rest from reference TRBV5-1 and TRBJ2-6, the complete variable domain is KAGVTQTPRYLIKTRGQQVTLSCSPISGHRSVSWYQQTPGQGLQFLFEYFSETQRNKGNFPGRFSGRQFSNSRSEMNVSTLELGDSALYLCASSFGQGAGANVLTFGAGSRLTVL.

The genes are TRBV11-1 and TRBJ2-7; perhaps TRBD1 as D (6 bases). The CDR3 loop spans 17 amino acids. Trimming cost V 5 bases and J 2 bases, with 22 bases left between them. From germline, CDR1 is SGHAT and CDR2 FQDESV (reference sequence). CDR3 sequence: CASSLDVRGQTTYEQYF. In DNA form, the CDR3 reads TGTGCCAGCAGCCTAGATGTCAGGGGCCAGACTACCTACGAGCAGTACTTC.

The genes are TRBV6-6 and TRBJ2-7, with unresolved D. This CDR3 has 11 amino acids. Trimming removed 7 bases from V and 4 bases from J, with 8 bases in between. Germline loops: CDR1 MNHNY, CDR2 SVGAGI (reference sequence). The chain's CDR3 is CASTSNYEQYF. The CDR3 nucleotides are TGTGCCAGCACCTCGAATTACGAGCAGTACTTC.

V is TRBV28 and J is TRBJ1-1; D call uncertain. This CDR3 has 16 amino acids. Trimming removed 4 bases at V and 0 bases at J, with 15 bases between. The germline gives CDR1 MDHEN, CDR2 SYDVKM. The CDR3 nucleotides read TGTGCCAGCAGTTCCTCGGGTATGAGGGTGAACACTGAAGCTTTCTTT. This encodes CASSSSGMRVNTEAFF.

The V gene is TRBV6-1, the J gene TRBJ2-7; 8 bases match TRBD1. The CDR3 consists of 14 residues. Germline values: CDR1 MNHNS, CDR2 SASEGT. V was clipped by 2 bases and J by 5 bases; unmatched bases: 5. As DNA, the CDR3 is TGTGCCAGCAGTGAACAGGGGGCGCCCCACGAGCAGTACTTC. Protein: CASSEQGAPHEQYF.

The chain uses TRBV4-3 and TRBJ2-2; no clear D gene. Germline lookup yields CDR1 LGHNA and CDR2 YSLEER. The germline V and J ends were trimmed by 0 bases and 3 bases, with 11 bases remaining between them. The CDR3 totals 16 residues. CDR3 sequence (DNA): TGCGCCAGCAGCCAAGATGGAAGGGCGTACACCGGGGAGCTGTTTTTT. Protein sequence: CASSQDGRAYTGELFF.

This rearrangement joins TRBV7-9 to TRBJ1-5; D unresolved. The CDR3 length is 14 residues. The ends were cut back, 0 bases at V and 4 bases at J, with 7 bases in the middle. Per the germline V gene, CDR1 is SEHNR and CDR2 is FQNEAQ (reference sequence). CDR3 sequence (DNA): TGTGCCAGCAGCTTAGCGCTCGGGAATCAGCCCCAGCATTTT. Its protein product is CASSLALGNQPQHF.

The chain has TRBV29-1 and TRBJ2-3, with TRBD2 identical over 7 bases. This CDR3 comprises 14 residues. Germline V gene lookup returns CDR1 SQVTM and CDR2 ANQGSEA. The trim removed 3 bases at V and 0 bases at J, leaving 3 bases unmatched. The CDR3 loop reads CSVDGTTSTDTQYF. CDR3 DNA sequence: TGCAGCGTTGACGGGACTACTAGCACAGATACGCAGTATTTT.

This clone was detected once. V usage is TRBV5-6 and J usage is TRBJ1-5, with a weak D call TRBD1 (5 bases). The CDR3 length is 15 residues. V gave up 0 bases and J gave up 6 bases, with 13 bases separating them. Germline V gene data show CDR1 as SGHDT and CDR2 as YYEEEE. CDR3 sequence: CASSLAGRGAQPQHF. CDR3 DNA sequence: TGTGCCAGCAGCTTGGCGGGTAGGGGAGCTCAGCCCCAGCATTTT.

This sequence joins TRBV18 and TRBJ1-4; D might be TRBD1 (5 bases). The CDR3 covers 16 residues. Trimming removed 6 bases at V and 2 bases at J, with 16 bases between. The V gene's germline CDR1 is KGHSH and CDR2 LQKENI. CDR3: CASSRGTTPTNEKLFF. The CDR3 coding sequence is TGTGCCAGCTCCCGAGGGACCACGCCTACTAATGAAAAACTGTTTTTT.

The rearrangement links TRBV5-8 to TRBJ1-2; no clear D gene. V was pared by 5 bases and J by 1 base, with 9 bases between. CDR1 is SGHTS, CDR2 YDEGEE, per germline. CDR3 length: 13 residues. As DNA, the CDR3 is TGTGCCAGCAGTATTCGGGGTAACTATGGCTACACCTTC. Amino acid sequence: CASSIRGNYGYTF.

This chain connects TRBV2 to TRBJ2-1; 10 bases fit TRBD2. With V trimmed by 3 bases and J by 4 bases, 3 bases remained unmatched. The length of the CDR3 is 15 residues. Germline loops: CDR1 SNHLY, CDR2 FYNNEI. The CDR3, as DNA: TGTGCCAGCAGTGATCCTAGCGGGAGATACAATGAGCAGTTCTTC. The encoded protein is CASSDPSGRYNEQFF.

V is TRBV28 and J is TRBJ1-5; maybe TRBD1 (6 bases). The V end lost 6 bases, the J end lost 0 bases, and 21 bases lay between the germline ends. Looked up from germline, CDR1 is MDHEN and CDR2 is SYDVKM. There are 18 residues in the CDR3. The chain's CDR3 is CASSPGGLASVSNQPQHF. CDR3 DNA sequence: TGTGCCAGCAGCCCGGGGGGCCTCGCCTCCGTTAGCAATCAGCCCCAGCATTTT.

J is TRBJ2-7 and V is TRBV4-1; 10 nucleotides agree with TRBD2. V lost 0 bases to trimming and J lost 2 bases; unmatched junction nucleotides: 4. Looked up from germline, CDR1 is MGHRA and CDR2 is YSYEKL. The CDR3 length is 16 residues. The DNA of the CDR3 is TGCGCCAGCAGCCAAGACTTGAGCGGGAGGGCCTACGAGCAGTACTTC. Its translation: CASSQDLSGRAYEQYF.

The J gene is TRBJ1-2, the V gene TRBV9, with 9 bases identical to TRBD1. V lost 3 bases and J lost 4; bases outside the gene matches: 7. CDR3 length: 15 amino acids. Germline V gene data show CDR1 as SGDLS and CDR2 as YYNGEE. The DNA for the CDR3 is TGTGCCAGCAGCGAGAGGACAGGGGATTCCTATGGCTACACCTTC. It encodes CASSERTGDSYGYTF.